This TCR beta chain came from a study of response to subunit inactivated influenza vaccine. This clonotype occurred many times. MiXCR, applied by TCRdb to the RT-PCR reads, yields one record per CDR3 protein. The sample gives about 520,000 distinct CDR3 sequences, approximately 7.8% of which show up once; over 10% is in the top ten. Trimming pared 9 bases from V and 7 bases from J, leaving 17 bases between. The CDR3 sequence is 14 residues long. Germline-derived CDR1 and CDR2 are KGHDR and SFDVKD. The sequence derives from a man between 50 and 75 years old who received an inactivated influenza vaccine. The rearrangement uses TRBV24-1 and TRBJ2-2; D is possibly TRBD1 (5 bases). The material sequenced was PBMCs from blood, taken less than 30 months after vaccination. The CDR3 is CATGAQWSGGELFF. CDR3 nucleotide sequence: TGTGCCACCGGGGCCCAGTGGAGTGGCGGGGAGCTGTTTTTT.